This TCR beta chain was identified in a study of CD8+ T cells in alopecia areata. Overall study context: Each of the treated patients was given oral tofacitinib, 5 to 10 mg twice daily, for moderate-to-severe alopecia areata. Treated patients received severity scores based on the percentage of scalp area affected.

Stated treatment: oral pan-JAK inhibitor, 5-10 mg twice daily. For this clone: What it binds is not known.

TCR sequencing used cDNA made by reverse transcription of extracted RNA. Sequenced by immunoSEQ multiplex PCR; TCRdb stores in-frame clones only, minus some. Of 100,000 or so clones detected, about three fifths appear once; the ten largest clones hold about a sixth. The CDR3 consists of 16 residues. V dropped 1 base and J dropped 1 base, with 13 bases sitting between them. Germline CDR1 reads MGHRA; CDR2 reads YSYEKL. Study-level results: One nonresponder leaves baseline CD8+ expansion's link to response uncertain. Besides other cells, scalp samples also yield sequences of resident alphabeta T cells from normal skin.

The V call is TRBV4-1, the J call TRBJ1-1; the D is unclear. The receptor was derived from a human donor with alopecia areata. The sequencing here drew on CD8+ T cells sorted from blood, taken at approximately week 56, from a patient treated with tofacitinib. In nucleotides, the CDR3 is TGCGCCAGCAGCCAAGTAGTACTAGCGGAGAACACTGAAGCTTTCTTT. Translation: CASSQVVLAENTEAFF.